This is a list of T cell receptor beta chains from one sample in a study of cytomegalovirus exposure and HLA in healthy donors. Repertoires were generated with immunoSEQ multiplex PCR, while TCRdb's copy carries only in-frame clones and drops some. The table includes roughly 110,000 clones, 65% to 75% detected once. What was sequenced was PBMCs. All receptors come from a female donor in good health and CMV-seronegative. The CDR3 runs from the conserved cysteine through the conserved F or W. A D gene is named only where the DNA matches it firmly. Clone sizes are given selectively: once, few, many, or a class where the clone is expanded.

D | J | V | size | DNA | CDR3
TRBD2 | TRBJ2-1 | TRBV28 | . | TGTGCCAGCAAACCTAGCGGGGGGGCTAATGAGCAGTTCTTC | CASKPSGGANEQFF
. | TRBJ1-1 | TRBV11-2 | . | TGTGCCAGCAGCTTATTAGCAGGGGACACTGAAGCTTTCTTT | CASSLLAGDTEAFF
. | TRBJ2-1 | TRBV21-1 | . | TGTGCCAGCAGCAGCCCCGGGACTAGCGGAACTGAGCAGTTCTTC | CASSSPGTSGTEQFF
. | TRBJ2-1 | TRBV4-2 | . | TGTGCCAGCAGCCAAGACCCCCCGACAACTTACAATGAGCAGTTCTTC | CASSQDPPTTYNEQFF
. | TRBJ1-1 | TRBV5-4 | . | TGTGCCAGCAGCTCCTCCACAGGGAAGTCTGAAGCTTTCTTT | CASSSSTGKSEAFF
TRBD2 | TRBJ2-1 | TRBV28 | . | TGTGCCAGCAGCTCAAGCGGGAGGGCCCCCGGTATCAATGAGCAGTTCTTC | CASSSSGRAPGINEQFF
TRBD1 | TRBJ1-1 | TRBV6-1 | few | TGTGCCAGCAGTGACCGGACAGGGGGCGGGAAAGAAGCTTTCTTT | CASSDRTGGGKEAFF
. | TRBJ1-1 | TRBV6-5 | . | TGTGCCAGTCAGAGGATAGGCACTGAAGCTTTCTTT | CASQRIGTEAFF
. | TRBJ1-1 | TRBV10-3 | few | TGTGCCATAAGAGGGGAGGCAGGGAACACTGAAGCTTTCTTT | CAIRGEAGNTEAFF
. | TRBJ2-4 | TRBV7-9 | . | TGTGCCAGCAGCTTAGATTGGGGGACTCATCAGTACTTC | CASSLDWGTHQYF
. | TRBJ2-4 | TRBV29-1 | . | TGCAGCGTTGAATACAGGGCCCAAAACATTCAGTACTTC | CSVEYRAQNIQYF
. | TRBJ2-1 | TRBV30 | . | TGTGCCTGGAAGGACAGCAGGGGTTACAATGAGCAGTTCTTC | CAWKDSRGYNEQFF
. | TRBJ2-2 | TRBV5-5 | . | TGTGCCAGCCGGGCTCTGGGGCCGAACACCGGGGAGCTGTTTTTT | CASRALGPNTGELFF
TRBD1 | TRBJ1-2 | TRBV2 | once | TGTGCCAGAGATAGGATCGCGGGACAGGGGGCGACGGGCTATGGCTACACCTTC | CARDRIAGQGATGYGYTF
TRBD2 | TRBJ2-1 | TRBV27 | . | TGTGCCAGCAGTCGCGGGAGGACCACTTACAATGAGCAGTTCTTC | CASSRGRTTYNEQFF
TRBD1 | TRBJ1-5 | TRBV28 | once | TGTGCCAGCATATCCTTATCAGCCGGACAGGACGATCAGCCCCAGCATTTT | CASISLSAGQDDQPQHF
TRBD1 | TRBJ1-5 | TRBV5-1 | . | TGCGCCAGCAGCTTCCGACAGGGGGTTTTCATGGGGAATCAGCCCCAGCATTTT | CASSFRQGVFMGNQPQHF
TRBD2 | TRBJ2-1 | TRBV10-1 | . | TGCGCCAGCCCTGTGGGGACTAGCGGGAGGAAGCCGTACAATGAGCAGTTCTTC | CASPVGTSGRKPYNEQFF
TRBD2 | TRBJ2-7 | TRBV4-1 | . | TGCGCCAGCAGCCAAGGGGGACTAGCGGACAGCTCCTACGAGCAGTACTTC | CASSQGGLADSSYEQYF
. | TRBJ2-7 | TRBV19 | . | TGTGCCAGCCGCTATGGGGCAGGGAACTACGAGCAGTACTTC | CASRYGAGNYEQYF
TRBD1 | TRBJ1-6 | TRBV19 | few | TGTGCCAGTAGTGACAGGGGGGACGGTTCACCCCTCCACTTT | CASSDRGDGSPLHF
. | TRBJ2-7 | TRBV7-9 | . | TGTACCAGCATCTCACACGGCGGGGGCCCCTACGAGCAGTACTTC | CTSISHGGGPYEQYF
TRBD2 | TRBJ2-3 | TRBV5-4 | . | TGTGCCAGCAATAGCGGGGCCGGCCCAGATACGCAGTATTTT | CASNSGAGPDTQYF
. | TRBJ2-5 | TRBV7-9 | . | TGTGCCAGCATGCGCAGGGGCTCCACAGAGACCCAGTACTTC | CASMRRGSTETQYF
TRBD1 | TRBJ1-5 | TRBV28 | . | TGTGCCTGCCGGCAAGGGACAGGGGGAAGCTTTAGCAATCAGCCCCAGCATTTT | CACRQGTGGSFSNQPQHF
. | TRBJ2-5 | TRBV7-3 | once | TGTGCCAGCAGCACGGGGGAGACCCAGTACTTC | CASSTGETQYF
. | TRBJ2-5 | TRBV6-5 | . | TGTGCCAACAGCTACCAAGAGACCCAGTACTTC | CANSYQETQYF
TRBD1 | TRBJ1-2 | TRBV30 | few | TGTGCCTGGAGTGTACAGGGGGGCTATGGCTACACCTTC | CAWSVQGGYGYTF
. | TRBJ1-2 | TRBV10-3 | few | TGTGCCATCAGTGAGCCCTTAGCGCTAGGCTACACCTTC | CAISEPLALGYTF
. | TRBJ1-4 | TRBV19 | . | TGTGCCAGTAGGGGACTGACTATTAATGAAAAACTGTTTTTT | CASRGLTINEKLFF
TRBD1 | TRBJ2-7 | TRBV11-3 | . | TGTGCCAGCAGCCCGCCGACAGGGTCTTCCTACGAGCAGTACTTC | CASSPPTGSSYEQYF
. | TRBJ1-2 | TRBV5-5 | . | TGTGCCAGCAGCTTGGAGATAACAGCCGGTAACTATGGCTACACCTTC | CASSLEITAGNYGYTF
TRBD1 | TRBJ1-5 | TRBV7-8 | few | TGTGCCAGCAGCTCGACAGGGGTCAATCAGCCCCAGCATTTT | CASSSTGVNQPQHF
TRBD1 | TRBJ2-1 | TRBV30 | . | TGTGCCTGGAGTAGGCCGGGGACAGGGGAGAATGAGCAGTTCTTC | CAWSRPGTGENEQFF
. | TRBJ1-1 | TRBV11-2 | . | TGTGCCAGCAGCTCCCGGGGGGCTTCGGGGGGCACTGAAGCTTTCTTT | CASSSRGASGGTEAFF
. | TRBJ2-7 | TRBV27 | . | TGTGCCAGCAGCCCCGGGGGATATAGTATGTACGAGCAGTACTTC | CASSPGGYSMYEQYF
. | TRBJ1-1 | TRBV10-1 | . | TGCGCCAGCAGTGAGACAGGGATGAACACTGAAGCTTTCTTT | CASSETGMNTEAFF
TRBD2 | TRBJ2-3 | TRBV4-1 | . | TGCGCCAGCAGCCAAGCTGCGGGCGGGAGAGGAGATACGCAGTATTTT | CASSQAAGGRGDTQYF
. | TRBJ2-5 | TRBV4-1 | . | TGCGCCAGCAGCCCGGCGGGGGCGGATCAAGAGACCCAGTACTTC | CASSPAGADQETQYF
. | TRBJ1-5 | TRBV6-4 | . | TGTGCCAGCAGTGGTAGGAGGGCCGGACAGCCCCAGCATTTT | CASSGRRAGQPQHF
. | TRBJ2-7 | TRBV5-5 | . | TGTGCCAGCAGCTTCCGGGCAGGGGAGTACTACGAGCAGTACTTC | CASSFRAGEYYEQYF
TRBD1 | TRBJ2-7 | TRBV6-6 | . | TGTGCCAGCAAGGGGGCCGGGACAGGGTGGAACGAGCAGTACTTC | CASKGAGTGWNEQYF
TRBD2 | TRBJ2-1 | TRBV7-2 | . | TGTGCCAGCAGTATTGGACTAGCAGGATACAATGAGCAGTTCTTC | CASSIGLAGYNEQFF
. | TRBJ2-5 | TRBV2 | . | TGTGCCAGCAGTCCAGGGATTGGATTCGAGACCCAGTACTTC | CASSPGIGFETQYF
. | TRBJ2-7 | TRBV7-3 | . | TGTGCCAGCAGCTCCACCGGGACGGGGGTTTCCGAGCAGTACTTC | CASSSTGTGVSEQYF
. | TRBJ1-5 | TRBV19 | . | TGTGCCAGTAGTATCACAGGGAATCCGCCCCAGCATTTT | CASSITGNPPQHF
. | TRBJ2-3 | TRBV19 | few | TGTGCCAGTGGCCAACAGGCGAGCACAGATACGCAGTATTTT | CASGQQASTDTQYF
. | TRBJ1-5 | TRBV30 | once | TGTGCCTGGAGTGGGGGGGGGTATATGCAGCCCCAGCATTTT | CAWSGGGYMQPQHF
TRBD2 | TRBJ2-2 | TRBV13 | . | TGTGCCAGCAGCTTACAAGGACTAGCGGGAGAGACCGGGGAGCTGTTTTTT | CASSLQGLAGETGELFF
. | TRBJ2-5 | TRBV19 | . | TGTGCCAGTAGTCAGGGGGGCCAAGAGACCCAGTACTTC | CASSQGGQETQYF
TRBD1 | TRBJ2-7 | TRBV11-2 | . | TGTGCCAGCAGATTGGGACAGGGATTCGCCTACGAGCAGTACTTC | CASRLGQGFAYEQYF